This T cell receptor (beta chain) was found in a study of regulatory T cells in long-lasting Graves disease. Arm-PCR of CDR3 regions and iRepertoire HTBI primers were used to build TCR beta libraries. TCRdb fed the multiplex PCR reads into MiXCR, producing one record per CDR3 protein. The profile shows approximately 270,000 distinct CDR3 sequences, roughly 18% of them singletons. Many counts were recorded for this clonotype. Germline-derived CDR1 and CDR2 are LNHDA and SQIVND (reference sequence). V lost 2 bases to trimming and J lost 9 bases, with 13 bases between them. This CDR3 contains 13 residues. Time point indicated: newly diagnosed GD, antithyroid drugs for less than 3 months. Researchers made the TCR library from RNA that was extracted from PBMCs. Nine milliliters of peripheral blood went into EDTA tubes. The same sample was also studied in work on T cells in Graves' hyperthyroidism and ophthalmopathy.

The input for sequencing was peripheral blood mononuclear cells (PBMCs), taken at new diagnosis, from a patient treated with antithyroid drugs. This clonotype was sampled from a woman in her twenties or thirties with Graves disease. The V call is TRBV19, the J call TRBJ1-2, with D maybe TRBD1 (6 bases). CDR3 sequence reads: CASSIIQGLRYTF. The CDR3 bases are TGTGCCAGTAGTATAATACAGGGTTTGCGCTACACCTTC. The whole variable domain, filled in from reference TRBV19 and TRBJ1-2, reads DGGITQSPKYLFRKEGQNVTLSCEQNLNHDAMYWYRQDPGQGLRLIYYSQIVNDFQKGDIAEGYSVSREKKESFPLTVTSAQKNPTAFYLCASSIIQGLRYTFGSGTRLTVV.